This T cell receptor beta chain was identified during a study of cytomegalovirus exposure and HLA in healthy donors. About this clone: Its matching antigen is unknown.

This PCR relied on a set of 60 Vbeta primers and 13 Jbeta primers. Profiled with immunoSEQ multiplex PCR; TCRdb holds only in-frame clones, not every one. The table has about 41,000 clones, over 70% seen once. Study-wide findings and caveats: The study recorded 164 TCR beta chains that were cytomegalovirus-associated.

This sequence was found in a man aged 45 to 65 in good health and CMV-seronegative. Sequencing was performed on PBMCs.

In nucleotides, the CDR3 is TGTGCCATCAGTGATCCCAGGGGCACGAACACTGAAGCTTTCTTT. It translates to CAISDPRGTNTEAFF. The chain carries TRBV10-3 and TRBJ1-1, with D maybe TRBD1 (6 bases). CDR1 is ENHRY and CDR2 is SYGVKD in the germline V gene. V was shortened by 3 bases and J by 1 base, with 12 bases between the two germline ends. This CDR3 is 15 amino acids long.